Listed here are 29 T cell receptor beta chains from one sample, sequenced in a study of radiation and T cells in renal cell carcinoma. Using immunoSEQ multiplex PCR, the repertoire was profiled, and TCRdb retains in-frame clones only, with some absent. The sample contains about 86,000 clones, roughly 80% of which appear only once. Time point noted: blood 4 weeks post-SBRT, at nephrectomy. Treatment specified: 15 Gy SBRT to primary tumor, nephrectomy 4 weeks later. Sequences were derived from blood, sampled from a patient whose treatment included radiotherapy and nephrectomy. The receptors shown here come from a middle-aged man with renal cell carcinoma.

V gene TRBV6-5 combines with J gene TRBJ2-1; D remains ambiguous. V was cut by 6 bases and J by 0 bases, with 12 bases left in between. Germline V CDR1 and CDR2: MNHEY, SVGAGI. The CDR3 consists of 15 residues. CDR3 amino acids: CASSPMWDSYNEQFF. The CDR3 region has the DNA TGTGCCAGCAGCCCGATGTGGGACTCCTACAATGAGCAGTTCTTC.

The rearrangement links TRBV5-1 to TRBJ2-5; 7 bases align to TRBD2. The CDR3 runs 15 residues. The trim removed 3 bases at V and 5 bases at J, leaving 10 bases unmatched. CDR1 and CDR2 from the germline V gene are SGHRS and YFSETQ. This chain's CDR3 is CASSWASGLVETQYF. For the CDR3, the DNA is TGCGCCAGCAGCTGGGCTAGCGGACTTGTGGAGACCCAGTACTTC.

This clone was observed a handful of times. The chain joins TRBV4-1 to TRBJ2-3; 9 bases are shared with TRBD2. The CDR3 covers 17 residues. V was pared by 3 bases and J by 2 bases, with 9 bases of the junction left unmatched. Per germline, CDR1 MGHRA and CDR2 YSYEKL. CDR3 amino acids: CASSQDLAGEITDTQYF. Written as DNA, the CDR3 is TGCGCCAGCAGCCAGGACTTAGCGGGGGAGATCACAGATACGCAGTATTTT.

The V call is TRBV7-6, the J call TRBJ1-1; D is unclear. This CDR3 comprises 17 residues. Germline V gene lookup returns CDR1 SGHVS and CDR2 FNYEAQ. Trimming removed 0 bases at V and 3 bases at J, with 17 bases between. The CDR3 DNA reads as TGTGCCAGCAGCTTAGCGAAGCGCGGGGTAAGAGACACTGAAGCTTTCTTT. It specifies CASSLAKRGVRDTEAFF.

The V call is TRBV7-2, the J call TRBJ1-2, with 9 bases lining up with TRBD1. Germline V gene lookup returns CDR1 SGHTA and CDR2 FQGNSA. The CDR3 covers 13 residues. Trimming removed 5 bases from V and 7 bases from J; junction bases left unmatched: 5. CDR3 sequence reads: CASSTGQGFGYTF. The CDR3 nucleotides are TGTGCCAGCAGCACGGGACAGGGATTTGGCTACACCTTC.

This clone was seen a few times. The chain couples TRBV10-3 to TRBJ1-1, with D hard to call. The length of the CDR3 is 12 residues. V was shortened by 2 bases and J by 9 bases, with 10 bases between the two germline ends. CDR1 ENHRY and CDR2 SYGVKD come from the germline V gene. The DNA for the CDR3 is TGTGCCATCAGTGAGGTGAGCCGTCAAGCTTTCTTT. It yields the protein CAISEVSRQAFF.

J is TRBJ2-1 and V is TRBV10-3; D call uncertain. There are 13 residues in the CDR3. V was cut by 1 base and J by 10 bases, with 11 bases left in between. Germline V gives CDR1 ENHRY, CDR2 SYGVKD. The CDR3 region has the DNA TGTGCCATCAGTGAGTTCAACCTCCTGGAGCAGTTCTTC. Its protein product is CAISEFNLLEQFF.

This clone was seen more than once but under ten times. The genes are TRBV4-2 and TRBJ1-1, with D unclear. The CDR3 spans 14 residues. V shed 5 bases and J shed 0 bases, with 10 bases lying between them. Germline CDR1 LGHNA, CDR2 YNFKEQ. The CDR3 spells CASSFDGLNTEAFF. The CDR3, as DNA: TGTGCCAGCAGCTTTGACGGATTGAACACTGAAGCTTTCTTT.

The CDR3 bases are TGTGCCAGCAGCTTAGCGGGTAGGCCTGAAGCTTTCTTT. This encodes CASSLAGRPEAFF. The chain combines TRBV7-9 with TRBJ1-1; D is ambiguous. Trimming cost V 0 bases and J 6 bases, with 8 bases left between them. The CDR3 spans 13 residues. Germline values: CDR1 SEHNR, CDR2 FQNEAQ (reference sequence).

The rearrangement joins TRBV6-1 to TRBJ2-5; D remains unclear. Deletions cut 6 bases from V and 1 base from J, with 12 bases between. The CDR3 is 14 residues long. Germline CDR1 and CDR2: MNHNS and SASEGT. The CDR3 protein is CASSHLALQETQYF. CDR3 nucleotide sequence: TGTGCCAGCAGCCACCTCGCCCTCCAAGAGACCCAGTACTTC.

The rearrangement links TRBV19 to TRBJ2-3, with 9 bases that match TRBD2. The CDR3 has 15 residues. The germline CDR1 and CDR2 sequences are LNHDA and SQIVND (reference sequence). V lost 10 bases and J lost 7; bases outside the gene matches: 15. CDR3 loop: CATAESTSGLNTQYF. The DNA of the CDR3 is TGTGCCACCGCCGAATCTACTAGCGGGTTAAATACGCAGTATTTT.

The CDR3 protein is CASSEFGQSGTNEQFF. The CDR3 DNA follows: TGTGCCAGCAGTGAATTTGGACAGTCTGGGACAAATGAGCAGTTCTTC. V is TRBV2 and J is TRBJ2-1, with a tentative D call TRBD1 (6 bases). The CDR3 length is 16 residues. The germline V and J ends were trimmed by 2 bases and 7 bases, with 18 bases remaining between them. Germline V lookup: CDR1 SNHLY, CDR2 FYNNEI.

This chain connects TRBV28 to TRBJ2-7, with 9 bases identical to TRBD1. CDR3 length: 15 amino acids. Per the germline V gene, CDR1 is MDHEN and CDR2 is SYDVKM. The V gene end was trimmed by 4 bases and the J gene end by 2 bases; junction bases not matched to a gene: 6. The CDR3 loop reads CASSSRGTGTYEQYF. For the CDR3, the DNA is TGTGCCAGCAGTTCCCGGGGGACAGGGACCTACGAGCAGTACTTC.

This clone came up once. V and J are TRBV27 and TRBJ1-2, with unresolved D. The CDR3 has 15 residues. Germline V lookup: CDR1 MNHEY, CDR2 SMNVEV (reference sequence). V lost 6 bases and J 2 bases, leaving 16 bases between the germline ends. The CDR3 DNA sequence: TGTGCCAGCAGGAAAACCCTCTACGGAAACTATGGCTACACCTTC. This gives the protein CASRKTLYGNYGYTF.

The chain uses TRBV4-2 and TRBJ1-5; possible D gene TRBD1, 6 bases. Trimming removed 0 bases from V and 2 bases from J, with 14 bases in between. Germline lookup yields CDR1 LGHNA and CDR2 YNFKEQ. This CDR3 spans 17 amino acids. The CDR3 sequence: CASSQDFNAGGNQPQHF. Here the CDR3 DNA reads TGTGCCAGCAGCCAAGATTTTAACGCAGGGGGCAATCAGCCCCAGCATTTT.

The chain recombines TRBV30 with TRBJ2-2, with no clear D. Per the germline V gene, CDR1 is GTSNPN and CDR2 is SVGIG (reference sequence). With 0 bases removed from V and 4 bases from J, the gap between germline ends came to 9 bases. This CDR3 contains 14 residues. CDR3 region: CAWSVPSGTGELFF. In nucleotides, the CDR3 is TGTGCCTGGAGTGTACCTTCGGGCACCGGGGAGCTGTTTTTT.

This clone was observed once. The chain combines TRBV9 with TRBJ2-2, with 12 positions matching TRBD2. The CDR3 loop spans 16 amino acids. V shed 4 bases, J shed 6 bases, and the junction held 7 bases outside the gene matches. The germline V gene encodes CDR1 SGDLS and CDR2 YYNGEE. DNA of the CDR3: TGTGCCAGCAGCCTCCCTAGCGGGAGGGCCGCCGGGGAGCTGTTTTTT. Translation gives CASSLPSGRAAGELFF.

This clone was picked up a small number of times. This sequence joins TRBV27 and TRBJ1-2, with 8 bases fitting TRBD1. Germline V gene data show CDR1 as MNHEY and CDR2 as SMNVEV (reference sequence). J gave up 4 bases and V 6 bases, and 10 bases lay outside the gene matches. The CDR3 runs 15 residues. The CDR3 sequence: CASSRNGQGSYGYTF. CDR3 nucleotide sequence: TGTGCCAGCAGCCGAAACGGACAGGGCAGCTATGGCTACACCTTC.

In DNA, the CDR3 is TGCGCCAGCAGCTGGCGTCCGGGACAGTTAACCAAAAACATTCAGTACTTC. This gives the protein CASSWRPGQLTKNIQYF. The chain combines TRBV5-1 with TRBJ2-4, with 7 positions matching TRBD1. J lost 2 bases, V lost 3 bases, and 11 bases had no gene match. The germline CDR1 and CDR2 sequences are SGHRS and YFSETQ. This CDR3 region has 17 residues.

The CDR3 sequence is CASSSPVRTGPTQFF. DNA for the CDR3: TGTGCCAGCAGTTCTCCAGTAAGAACCGGGCCGACCCAGTTCTTC. This chain connects TRBV6-5 to TRBJ2-1; D is ambiguous. CDR1 is MNHEY, CDR2 SVGAGI, per germline. Trimming cost V 4 bases and J 13 bases, with 23 bases left between them. The CDR3 loop spans 15 amino acids.

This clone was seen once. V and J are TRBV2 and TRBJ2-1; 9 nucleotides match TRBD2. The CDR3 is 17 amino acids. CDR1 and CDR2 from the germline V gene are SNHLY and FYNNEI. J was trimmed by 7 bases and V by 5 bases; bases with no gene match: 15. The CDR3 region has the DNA TGTGCCAGCAGTACTAGGGGCGGCGGGGGGGCTAGGAATGAGCAGTTCTTC. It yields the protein CASSTRGGGGARNEQFF.

CDR3 protein: CATTPAPSGRALTNTGELFF. Written as DNA, the CDR3 is TGTGCCACCACCCCGGCGCCTAGCGGGAGGGCCTTGACGAACACCGGGGAGCTGTTTTTT. The chain carries TRBV15 and TRBJ2-2, with 12 bases that match TRBD2. Trimming at V came to 7 bases and at J to 0 bases, leaving 15 bases not matched to a gene. CDR3 length equals 20 residues. CDR1 LNHNV and CDR2 YYDKDF come from the germline V gene (reference sequence).

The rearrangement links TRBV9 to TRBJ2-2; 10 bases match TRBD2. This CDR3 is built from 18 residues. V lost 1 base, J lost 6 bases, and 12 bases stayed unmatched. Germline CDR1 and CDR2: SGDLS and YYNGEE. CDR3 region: CASSVRSSGSFAPGELFF. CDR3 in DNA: TGTGCCAGCAGCGTAAGGTCTAGCGGGAGTTTCGCCCCCGGGGAGCTGTTTTTT.

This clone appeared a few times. The CDR3 coding sequence is TGTGCCAGCAGCCTGTTGGAGAGTTCCCGCTATGGCTACACCTTC. Amino acid sequence: CASSLLESSRYGYTF. V gene TRBV5-4 combines with J gene TRBJ1-2; D is uncertain. The CDR3 consists of 15 residues. CDR1 is SGHNT, CDR2 YYREEE, per germline (reference sequence). V lost 4 bases to trimming and J lost 4 bases, with 17 bases between them.

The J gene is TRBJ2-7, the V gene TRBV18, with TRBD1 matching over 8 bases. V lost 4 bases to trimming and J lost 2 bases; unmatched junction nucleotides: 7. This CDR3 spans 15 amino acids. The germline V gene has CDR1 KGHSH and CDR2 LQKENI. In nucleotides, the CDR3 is TGTGCCAGCTCACTATTGGGACAGGCAGCCTACGAGCAGTACTTC. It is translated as CASSLLGQAAYEQYF.

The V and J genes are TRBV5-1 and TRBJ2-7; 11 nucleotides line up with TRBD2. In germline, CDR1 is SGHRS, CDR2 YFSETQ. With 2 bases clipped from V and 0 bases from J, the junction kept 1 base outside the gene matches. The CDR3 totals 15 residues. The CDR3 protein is CASSFLAGGSYEQYF. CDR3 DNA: TGCGCCAGCAGCTTTCTAGCGGGGGGCTCCTACGAGCAGTACTTC. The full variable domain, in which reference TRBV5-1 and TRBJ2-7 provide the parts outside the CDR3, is KAGVTQTPRYLIKTRGQQVTLSCSPISGHRSVSWYQQTPGQGLQFLFEYFSETQRNKGNFPGRFSGRQFSNSRSEMNVSTLELGDSALYLCASSFLAGGSYEQYFGPGTRLTVT.

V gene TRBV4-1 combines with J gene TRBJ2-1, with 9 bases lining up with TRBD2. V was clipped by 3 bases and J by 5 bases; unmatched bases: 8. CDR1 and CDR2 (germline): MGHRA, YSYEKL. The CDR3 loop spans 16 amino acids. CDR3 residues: CASSQRSLAGNNEQFF. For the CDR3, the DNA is TGCGCCAGCAGCCAGAGGTCACTAGCGGGCAACAATGAGCAGTTCTTC.

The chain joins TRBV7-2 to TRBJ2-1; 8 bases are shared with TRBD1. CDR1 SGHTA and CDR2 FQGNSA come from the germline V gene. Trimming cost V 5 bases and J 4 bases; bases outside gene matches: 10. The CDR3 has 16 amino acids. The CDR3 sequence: CASSRSGQGGYNEQFF. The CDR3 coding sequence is TGTGCCAGCAGCCGCTCCGGACAGGGTGGTTACAATGAGCAGTTCTTC.

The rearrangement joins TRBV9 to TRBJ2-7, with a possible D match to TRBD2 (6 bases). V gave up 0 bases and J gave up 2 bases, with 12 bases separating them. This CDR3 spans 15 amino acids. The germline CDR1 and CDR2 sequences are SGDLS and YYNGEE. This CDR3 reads CASSVEVGGPYEQYF. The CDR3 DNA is TGTGCCAGCAGCGTAGAAGTGGGAGGCCCCTACGAGCAGTACTTC.